One sample yielded the 8 T cell receptor beta chains listed below, sequenced in a study of response to subunit inactivated influenza vaccine. TCRdb itself ran the RT-PCR reads through MiXCR, one entry per CDR3 protein. Here the sample spans 550,000 to 800,000 distinct CDR3 sequences, less than 20% being singletons. The source was PBMCs from blood, collected approximately 13 days after vaccination. The source is a middle-aged man who received an inactivated influenza vaccine.

The chain is built from TRBV6-2 or TRBV6-3 and TRBJ2-7; D is undetermined. V lost 6 bases and J 0 bases, leaving 9 bases between the germline ends. Germline V gene sequence: CDR1 MNHEY, CDR2 SVGEGT. CDR3 size: 13 residues. The CDR3 is CASSKGYSYEQYF. In DNA, the CDR3 is TGTGCCAGCAGCAAAGGCTACTCCTACGAGCAGTACTTC.

The table lists this clonotype with a few counts. The J gene is TRBJ2-1, the V gene TRBV4-2; TRBD2 matches 10 bases. The germline V gene encodes CDR1 LGHNA and CDR2 YNFKEQ. Germline trimming cut 3 bases from V and 4 bases from J; bases unmatched to any gene: 6. CDR3 length equals 16 residues. The CDR3: CASSHPSGSRYNEQFF. The CDR3 nucleotides are TGTGCCAGCAGCCACCCTAGCGGGAGCCGTTACAATGAGCAGTTCTTC.

Only a few counts were recorded for this clonotype. This sequence joins TRBV11-2 and TRBJ2-7, with a possible D match to TRBD1 (6 bases). Germline CDR1 and CDR2: SGHAT and FQNNGV. V was shortened by 0 bases and J by 6 bases, with 15 bases between the two germline ends. This CDR3 contains 15 residues. DNA for the CDR3: TGTGCCAGCAGCTTAGATGTCACAGGGACACGCGAGCAGTACTTC. This translates into CASSLDVTGTREQYF. Full variable domain (rest looked up from reference TRBV11-2 and TRBJ2-7): EAGVAQSPRYKIIEKRQSVAFWCNPISGHATLYWYQQILGQGPKLLIQFQNNGVVDDSQLPKDRFSAERLKGVDSTLKIQPAKLEDSAVYLCASSLDVTGTREQYFGPGTRLTVT.

The chain is built from TRBV20-1 and TRBJ1-1, with D possibly being TRBD1 (5 bases). The CDR3 length is 16 residues. In germline, CDR1 is DFQATT, CDR2 SNEGSKA (reference sequence). Trimming cost V 0 bases and J 0 bases, with 14 bases left between them. CDR3 in amino acids: CSARDLGGSLNTEAFF. The DNA of the CDR3 is TGCAGTGCTAGAGATCTCGGGGGAAGTCTGAACACTGAAGCTTTCTTT.

This clonotype was found a few times. CDR3 sequence reads: CSARDPLAGSTDTQYF. The CDR3 DNA follows: TGCAGTGCTAGAGATCCACTAGCGGGAAGCACAGATACGCAGTATTTT. The chain couples TRBV20-1 to TRBJ2-3; 10 bases fit TRBD2. The junction had 3 bases not matched to a gene; V was cut back by 0 bases and J by 0 bases. In germline, CDR1 is DFQATT, CDR2 SNEGSKA (reference sequence). The CDR3 is 16 amino acids.

The chain couples TRBV2 to TRBJ2-3, with 10 bases that match TRBD1. The CDR3 contains 15 residues. With V trimmed by 6 bases and J by 2 bases, 5 bases remained unmatched. Germline assignment: CDR1 SNHLY and CDR2 FYNNEI. The CDR3 loop is CASRMTGGHTDTQYF. CDR3 nucleotides: TGTGCCAGCAGGATGACAGGGGGCCACACAGATACGCAGTATTTT.

This clonotype was found a few times. The chain uses TRBV7-2 and TRBJ2-5, with a possible D match to TRBD1 (6 bases). Germline CDR1 reads SGHTA; CDR2 reads FQGNSA. This CDR3 comprises 13 residues. Trimming removed 4 bases from V and 5 bases from J, with 11 bases in between. CDR3 protein: CASSSQGFETQYF. Written as DNA, the CDR3 is TGTGCCAGCAGCTCGCAGGGGTTCGAGACCCAGTACTTC.

In its sample, this clonotype was seen many times. The rearrangement uses TRBV5-1 and TRBJ2-5; D gene unclear. V was pared by 1 base and J by 0 bases, with 7 bases between. This CDR3 comprises 14 residues. The germline V gene encodes CDR1 SGHRS and CDR2 YFSETQ. In DNA form, the CDR3 reads TGCGCCAGCAGCTTGATTCCGGACCAAGAGACCCAGTACTTC. Its translation: CASSLIPDQETQYF.